The rows below give T cell receptor beta chains drawn from one sample of a study of beta chain features in type 1 diabetes. Assay: immunoSEQ multiplex PCR; the TCRdb copy retains only in-frame clones and omits some. The table records 500,000 to 650,000 clones, around 12% of them present only once. Material for sequencing was naive CD4+ T cells from blood. Receptor source: a man aged 30 to 39 with type 1 diabetes. The CDR3 runs from the conserved cysteine through the conserved F or W. D genes are given only for firm matches. Rows give clone size only sometimes, using once, few, many, or a class for an expanded clone.

CDR3: CASSLDGQSYEQYF
DNA: TGCGCCAGCAGCTTGGATGGACAGAGCTACGAGCAGTACTTC
V: TRBV5-1
J: TRBJ2-7
size: -
D: -

CDR3: CAISESSETQYF
DNA: TGTGCCATCAGTGAGTCTTCAGAGACCCAGTACTTC
V: TRBV10-3
J: TRBJ2-5
size: -
D: -

CDR3: CASSDIGGRDTGELFF
DNA: TGTGCCAGCAGTGATATTGGGGGCCGAGACACCGGGGAGCTGTTTTTT
V: TRBV2
J: TRBJ2-2
size: few
D: -

CDR3: CASSPLRRSNYGYTF
DNA: TGTGCCAGCAGTCCCCTCCGTCGTAGCAACTATGGCTACACCTTC
V: TRBV28
J: TRBJ1-2
size: -
D: -

CDR3: CASRRSAGESPGNTIYF
DNA: TGTGCCAGCAGAAGGTCGGCAGGGGAAAGCCCTGGAAACACCATATATTTT
V: TRBV16
J: TRBJ1-3
size: few
D: -

CDR3: CASSSMRGDYGYTF
DNA: TGTGCCAGCAGTTCCATGAGGGGGGACTATGGCTACACCTTC
V: TRBV7-2
J: TRBJ1-2
size: -
D: -

CDR3: CASSSRLVIEETQYF
DNA: TGTGCCAGCAGTTCCCGACTAGTGATAGAAGAGACCCAGTACTTC
V: TRBV7-8
J: TRBJ2-5
size: -
D: -

CDR3: CASSPQAGRHEQYF
DNA: TGTGCCAGCAGCCCCCAAGCGGGGAGGCACGAGCAGTACTTC
V: TRBV7-2
J: TRBJ2-7
size: -
D: TRBD2

CDR3: CASSPGQGLRLNYGYTF
DNA: TGTGCCAGCAGCCCGGGACAGGGACTTCGGTTGAACTATGGCTACACCTTC
V: TRBV5-4
J: TRBJ1-2
size: few
D: TRBD1

CDR3: CASSLEGYGTGELFF
DNA: TGCGCCAGCAGCTTGGAGGGCTATGGCACCGGGGAGCTGTTTTTT
V: TRBV5-1
J: TRBJ2-2
size: few
D: -

CDR3: CASSVRGTSPLSGANVLTF
DNA: TGTGCCAGCAGCGTGAGAGGAACCTCTCCCCTCTCTGGGGCCAACGTCCTGACTTTC
V: TRBV9
J: TRBJ2-6
size: -
D: -